This entry lists 30 T cell receptor beta chains sequenced from one sample in a study of CD8+ T cells in alopecia areata. A panel of CD4, CD8alpha, NKG2D, NKG2ACE and other markers served to sort pooled cutaneous lymph node cells. Sequencing templates came from extracted RNA that was reverse transcribed into cDNA. Produced via immunoSEQ multiplex PCR; TCRdb's table is partial and in-frame only. The sample is made up of more than 250,000 clones, none counted only once. Sequencing input: CD4+ T cells sorted from a lymph node. The source is a C3H/HeJ mouse with alopecia areata. The strain bears MHC haplotype H2-k.

A remark on this clone: Germline and genes here are mouse. The read comes to an end 4 residues before the CDR3 does, leaving the germline J gene to fill in the end. J is TRBJ2-7 and V is TRBV19, with D perhaps matching TRBD1 (6 bases). The germline CDR1 and CDR2 sequences are FNHDT and SITEND (reference sequence). This CDR3 region has 14 residues. With 5 bases removed from V and 3 bases from J, the gap between germline ends came to 15 bases. The CDR3 loop reads CASSRSGQIYEQYF. Incomplete CDR3 DNA: TGTGCCAGCAGCAGATCGGGACAAATCTAT.

This clone was counted only a few times. Gene names are mouse gene names. The DNA ends 3 residues before the CDR3 does, and the rest of the CDR3 is filled in from the germline J gene. This chain connects TRBV31 to TRBJ1-6, with 12 bases that match TRBD1. TRBJ1-6 is assigned to the ORF class and has an uncertain function. The germline V gene has CDR1 GKSSPN and CDR2 SITVG. The ends lost 3 bases at V and 10 bases at J; junction bases unmatched: 4. The length of the CDR3 is 14 residues. This CDR3 reads CAWSRDRGRSPLYF. The DNA read from the CDR3 is TGTGCCTGGAGCCGGGACAGGGGGCGGTCGCCC.

This clone was seen ten or more times. These gene names are mouse names. The read falls 4 residues short of the CDR3 end, and the missing part is taken from the germline J gene. The chain uses TRBV1 and TRBJ2-1; a possible D gene is TRBD2 (7 bases). CDR3 length: 16 amino acids. CDR1 and CDR2 from the germline V gene are NSQYPW and LRSPGD (reference sequence). V was pared by 0 bases and J by 3 bases, with 12 bases between. CDR3 region: CTCSAERRGGYAEQFF. The DNA read from the CDR3 is TGCACCTGCAGTGCAGAAAGGAGGGGGGGCTATGCT.

This clone was observed a few times. Germline and genes here are mouse. The read terminates 4 residues ahead of where the CDR3 ends, so the germline J gene completes it. V and J are TRBV17 and TRBJ2-4; 10 nucleotides agree with TRBD2. The CDR3 runs 16 residues. V lost 4 bases, J lost 1 base, and 5 bases stayed unmatched. From germline, CDR1 is MNHDT and CDR2 YYDKIL. The CDR3 reads CASSTGGARGQNTLYF. CDR3 DNA (partial): TGTGCTAGCAGTACTGGGGGGGCGAGAGGTCAAAAC.

As concerns this clone: Here the gene names and germline are mouse. The CDR3 end is not reached by the read, which stops 4 residues before it; the germline J gene fills it in. This sequence joins TRBV17 and TRBJ2-7; 8 nucleotides line up with TRBD2. CDR1 MNHDT and CDR2 YYDKIL come from the germline V gene. The length of the CDR3 is 15 residues. After removal of 5 bases from V and 0 bases from J, the junction contained 6 bases not matched to a gene. Incomplete CDR3 DNA: TGTGCTAGCAGTTCTGGGGGGCCTACCTCCTAT. This translates into CASSSGGPTSY. The entire CDR3 sequence reads CASSSGGPTSYEQYF.

As concerns this clone: Gene names follow the mouse nomenclature. The CDR3 is cut off 4 residues early in the read; its end comes from the germline J gene. J is TRBJ2-1 and V is TRBV13-2; D is perhaps TRBD2 (6 bases). The ends were cut back, 5 bases at V and 2 bases at J, with 14 bases in the middle. This CDR3 has 15 residues. Germline CDR1 and CDR2: NNHNN and SYGAGS (reference sequence). This chain's CDR3 is CASGGWGSDYAEQFF. The part of the CDR3 DNA that was read is TGTGCCAGCGGGGGATGGGGGAGCGACTATGCT.

This clone turned up a few times. The gene symbols are mouse symbols. The read ends 4 residues before the CDR3 terminus; that terminus is restored from the germline J gene. V gene TRBV1 combines with J gene TRBJ2-1; D gene unclear. Trimming removed 0 bases from V and 1 base from J, with 7 bases in between. The V gene's germline CDR1 is NSQYPW and CDR2 LRSPGD (reference sequence). The length of the CDR3 is 15 residues. Partial CDR3 DNA: TGCACCTGCAGTGCAGACGGCAGGAACTATGCT. This sequence encodes CTCSADGRNYA. The whole CDR3 protein reads CTCSADGRNYAEQFF.

As for this clone: The germline and genes are mouse ones. The read ends 4 residues before the CDR3 terminus; that terminus is restored from the germline J gene. This specimen includes other DNA sequences encoding the same CDR3. The V and J genes are TRBV13-1 and TRBJ1-2, with 7 bases matching TRBD1. The CDR3 extends over 14 amino acids. Germline V CDR1 and CDR2: NSHNY, SYGAGN. V shed 4 bases, J shed 0 bases, and the junction held 3 bases outside the gene matches. CDR3: CASSRGQANSDYTF. The CDR3 bases that were read are TGTGCCAGCAGTAGAGGACAGGCAAACTCC.

Points on this clone: All gene names here are mouse names. The read comes to an end 4 residues before the CDR3 does, leaving the germline J gene to fill in the end. The V call is TRBV13-1, the J call TRBJ2-3, with 9 bases aligning to TRBD2. The germline V gene encodes CDR1 NSHNY and CDR2 SYGAGN. The V segment lost 2 bases and the J segment 0 bases; nucleotides outside the gene matches: 4. The CDR3 covers 16 residues. Incomplete CDR3 DNA: TGTGCCAGCAGTGAAGGACTGGGGTTTAGTGCAGAA. Its protein product is CASSEGLGFSAE. The whole CDR3 protein reads CASSEGLGFSAETLYF.

Points on this clone: The gene names here belong to mouse. The read falls 4 residues short of the CDR3 end, and the missing part is taken from the germline J gene. Other DNA sequences in the sample encode the same CDR3. The J gene is TRBJ2-5, the V gene TRBV5; no reliable D call. Germline V lookup: CDR1 LGHNA, CDR2 YNLKQL (reference sequence). Trimming left V 6 bases short and J 0 bases short, with 7 bases between. This CDR3 is built from 13 residues. The CDR3: CASSQTNQDTQYF. CDR3 bases read: TGTGCCAGCAGTCAGACAAACCAAGAC.

This clone was recorded at least ten times. Genes and germline are mouse. Read coverage stops 4 residues before the CDR3 terminus; the germline J gene supplies the remainder. This chain connects TRBV13-1 to TRBJ1-2, with D maybe TRBD1 (5 bases). The germline V gene encodes CDR1 NSHNY and CDR2 SYGAGN. The CDR3 totals 14 residues. Trimming removed 1 base at V and 1 base at J, with 8 bases between. Here the CDR3 reads CASSDRRVNSDYTF. CDR3 DNA, as far as it was read: TGTGCCAGCAGTGATCGCAGGGTAAACTCC.

This clone was observed a handful of times. The genes are named according to mouse. The read terminates 4 residues before the CDR3 end, so the remaining end is supplied by the germline J gene. This sequence joins TRBV13-2 and TRBJ2-7, with D maybe TRBD1 (7 bases). The length of the CDR3 is 16 residues. The germline V gene has CDR1 NNHNN and CDR2 SYGAGS (reference sequence). Trimming removed 0 bases from V and 0 bases from J, with 13 bases in between. CDR3 DNA (partial): TGTGCCAGCGGTGATGCAGGGGGGACAATCTCCTAT. It specifies CASGDAGGTISY. The complete CDR3 sequence is CASGDAGGTISYEQYF.

With respect to this clone: Gene names and germline refer to mouse. Read coverage stops 4 residues before the CDR3 terminus; the germline J gene supplies the remainder. J is TRBJ2-1 and V is TRBV17; 12 bases map to TRBD2. Germline CDR1 is MNHDT and CDR2 is YYDKIL. There are 15 residues in the CDR3. This CDR3 reads CASSRTGGEMTEQFF. The CDR3 DNA, read in part, is TGTGCTAGCAGTCGGACTGGGGGGGAAATGACT.

This clone was seen a few times. The genes and germline here are from mouse. With the read ending 4 residues before the CDR3 end, the germline J gene is used to fill in that end. The V call is TRBV13-1, the J call TRBJ2-1; D remains ambiguous. Looked up from germline, CDR1 is NSHNY and CDR2 is SYGAGN. The CDR3 runs to 15 residues. Trimming stripped 1 base from V and 2 bases from J, with 10 bases between. CDR3 DNA (partial): TGTGCCAGCAGTGATTCGGGTAGGGACTATGCT. As protein: CASSDSGRDYA. The full CDR3 protein reads CASSDSGRDYAEQFF.

This clone has more than one count but fewer than ten. Genes and germline are mouse. The read ends 4 residues shy of where the CDR3 ends; the end is completed using the germline J gene. At the DNA level, this CDR3 is encoded by other sequences in the same sample as well. This chain joins TRBV31 and TRBJ1-1; tentatively, D is TRBD1 (5 bases). Germline V CDR1 and CDR2: GKSSPN, SITVG. The CDR3 covers 12 residues. The CDR3 bases that were read are TGTGCCTGGAGTCTGGGGGGGGCA. Protein sequence: CAWSLGGA. The full-length CDR3 reads as CAWSLGGAEVFF.

As concerns this clone: Genes and germline come from the mouse. The read finishes 4 residues shy of the CDR3 end, and the germline J gene is used to complete it. V and J are TRBV5 and TRBJ2-5, with TRBD1 matching over 11 bases. This CDR3 spans 15 amino acids. Germline V gene sequence: CDR1 LGHNA, CDR2 YNLKQL (reference sequence). The sequenced CDR3 bases are TGTGCCAGCAGCCAGCGGGACAGGGGGAAAGAC. Amino acids: CASSQRDRGKD. The CDR3, in full, reads CASSQRDRGKDTQYF.

For this clone: All gene names here are mouse names. From the germline J gene comes the end of the CDR3, since the read stops 3 residues before it. This sample also contains other DNA sequences that code for the same CDR3. V usage is TRBV31 and J usage is TRBJ1-6; 9 bases align to TRBD1. TRBJ1-6 is flagged as an ORF with uncertain function. CDR3 length: 14 residues. V lost 2 bases and J lost 7; bases outside the gene matches: 3. Germline CDR1 and CDR2: GKSSPN and SITVG. CDR3 region: CAWSLGQGNSPLYF. The part of the CDR3 DNA that was read is TGTGCCTGGAGTTTGGGACAGGGAAATTCGCCC.

Concerning this clone: Genes and germline are mouse. The read falls 4 residues short of the CDR3 end, and the missing part is taken from the germline J gene. Different DNA sequences within this sample yield the same CDR3. The rearrangement joins TRBV13-1 to TRBJ2-1; TRBD1 aligns across 9 bases. Losses at the gene ends were 2 bases for V and 4 bases for J; bases not matched to a gene: 1. The CDR3 is 14 residues long. Germline V CDR1 and CDR2: NSHNY, SYGAGN. Partial CDR3 DNA: TGTGCCAGCAGTGAACAGGGGGCTTATGCT. Amino acid sequence: CASSEQGAYA. The CDR3 reads in full as CASSEQGAYAEQFF.

In regard to this clone: Mouse gene names apply. The CDR3 goes on 4 residues after the read ends, and that part is filled in from the germline J gene. The rearrangement links TRBV13-2 to TRBJ2-7; 9 bases match TRBD1. This CDR3 has 15 residues. The germline gives CDR1 NNHNN, CDR2 SYGAGS (reference sequence). Partial CDR3 DNA: TGTGCCAGCGGTGTCCCCGGGACAGGGTTGGAT. It yields the protein CASGVPGTGLD. The whole CDR3 is CASGVPGTGLDEQYF.

On this clone itself: Mouse gene names apply. Coverage ceases 4 residues before the CDR3 finishes, and the germline J gene fills in the end. The V call is TRBV17, the J call TRBJ1-1; D remains unclear. CDR1 and CDR2 from the germline V gene are MNHDT and YYDKIL. The CDR3 extends over 13 amino acids. V lost 3 bases, J lost 4 bases, and 9 bases lay in between. The CDR3 loop is CASSSRQITEVFF. The CDR3 DNA, read in part, is TGTGCTAGCAGTAGCCGCCAGATCACA. Full variable domain (missing parts from reference TRBV17 and TRBJ1-1): DTTVKQNPRYKLARVGKPVNLICSQTMNHDTMYWYQKKPNQAPKLLLFYYDKILNREADTFEKFQSSRPNNSFCSLYIGSAGLEYSAMYLCASSSRQITEVFFGKGTRLTVV.

In the case of this clone: The gene names given are mouse names. The read halts 4 residues ahead of the CDR3 end, with the missing end drawn from the germline J gene. This rearrangement joins TRBV1 to TRBJ2-7, with 10 nucleotides matching TRBD2. The V and J ends lost 2 bases and 2 bases, in that order; junction bases with no gene match: 6. There are 16 residues in the CDR3. Germline CDR1 reads NSQYPW; CDR2 reads LRSPGD (reference sequence). CDR3 protein: CTCSAPPGTGAYEQYF. CDR3 bases read: TGCACCTGCAGTGCACCTCCCGGGACTGGGGCCTAT. Supplemented by reference TRBV1 and TRBJ2-7, the full variable domain reads VTLLEQNPRWRLVPRGQAVNLRCILKNSQYPWMSWYQQDLQKQLQWLFTLRSPGDKEVKSLPGADYLATRVTDTELRLQVANMSQGRTLYCTCSAPPGTGAYEQYFGPGTRLTVL.

Turning to this clone: The germline and genes are mouse ones. The CDR3 end is not reached by the read, which stops 4 residues before it; the germline J gene fills it in. The V call is TRBV13-1, the J call TRBJ2-5; 8 bases agree with TRBD2. Germline loops: CDR1 NSHNY, CDR2 SYGAGN. The CDR3 contains 16 residues. Losses at the gene ends were 1 base for V and 0 bases for J; bases not matched to a gene: 4. CDR3 loop: CASSDWLGGNQDTQYF. The part of the CDR3 DNA that was read is TGTGCCAGCAGTGATTGGCTGGGGGGTAACCAAGAC.

About this clone itself: Germline and genes: mouse. Additional DNA sequences in this sample encode the identical CDR3. The sequenced part of the CDR3 DNA is TGTGCCAGCGGTTTAGGGGGCTATGCT. This sequence encodes CASGLGGYA. The whole CDR3 sequence reads CASGLGGYAEQFF. The J gene is TRBJ2-1, the V gene TRBV13-2, with a possible D match to TRBD1 (6 bases). The CDR3 is cut off 4 residues early in the read; its end comes from the germline J gene. V was pared by 4 bases and J by 3 bases, with 8 bases between. CDR3 length: 13 amino acids. Germline lookup yields CDR1 NNHNN and CDR2 SYGAGS (reference sequence).

About this clone: Genes and germline are mouse. Read data end 4 residues before the CDR3 end; the end is taken from the germline J gene. V gene TRBV19 combines with J gene TRBJ1-1, with 8 nucleotides matching TRBD1. The CDR3 extends over 17 amino acids. Germline CDR1 reads FNHDT; CDR2 reads SITEND (reference sequence). The ends lost 2 bases at V and 1 base at J; junction bases unmatched: 10. This CDR3 is CASSISRGREGNTEVFF. The part of the CDR3 DNA that was read is TGTGCCAGCAGTATTTCCAGGGGGCGCGAGGGGAACACA. The whole variable domain, remainder taken from reference TRBV19 and TRBJ1-1, is GGIITQTPKFLIGQEGQKLTLKCQQNFNHDTMYWYRQDSGKGLRLIYYSITENDLQKGDLSEGYDASREKKSSFSLTVTSAQKNEMAVFLCASSISRGREGNTEVFFGKGTRLTVV.

As regards this clone: Genes here carry mouse names. The read finishes 4 residues shy of the CDR3 end, and the germline J gene is used to complete it. The chain recombines TRBV19 with TRBJ2-4; D possibly corresponds to TRBD2 (6 bases). Germline lookup yields CDR1 FNHDT and CDR2 SITEND (reference sequence). The length of the CDR3 is 15 residues. V was clipped by 4 bases and J by 0 bases, with 12 bases between them. The CDR3 region is CASSPRWGSQNTLYF. The DNA read from the CDR3 is TGTGCCAGCAGTCCGCGCTGGGGCAGTCAAAAC.

This clone was observed a handful of times. Germline and genes: mouse. The read finishes 4 residues shy of the CDR3 end, and the germline J gene is used to complete it. The same CDR3 also results from other DNA sequences found in this sample. This chain connects TRBV17 to TRBJ2-3; 10 bases match TRBD1. In germline, CDR1 is MNHDT, CDR2 YYDKIL. The CDR3 spans 14 residues. The V segment lost 5 bases and the J segment 1 base; nucleotides outside the gene matches: 0. CDR3 loop: CASSGTGGAETLYF. CDR3 DNA (partial): TGTGCTAGCAGTGGGACAGGGGGTGCAGAA.

A few counts support this clone. The gene symbols are mouse symbols. The CDR3 is cut off 4 residues early in the read; its end comes from the germline J gene. The chain links TRBV13-3 to TRBJ2-5; 10 bases align to TRBD1. Germline CDR1 NNHDY, CDR2 SYVADS. The CDR3 runs to 14 residues. The sequenced CDR3 bases are TGTGCCAGCAGGCGGGACAGGGGCGAAGAC. Translating it yields CASRRDRGED. The entire CDR3 protein is CASRRDRGEDTQYF.

As to this clone: Since a much larger clone is just one base distant, this may be a read error. The germline and genes are mouse ones. Sequencing ends 4 residues short of the CDR3 end; the germline J gene provides the rest. Other nucleotide sequences in the sample specify the same CDR3. The chain joins TRBV13-1 to TRBJ2-7; TRBD1 agrees at 8 bases. Looked up from germline, CDR1 is NSHNY and CDR2 is SYGAGN. CDR3 length: 12 amino acids. Partial CDR3 DNA: TGTGCCAGCAGTGAGACAGGGGAT. This codes for CASSETGD. The whole CDR3 protein reads CASSETGDEQYF.

This clone was seen many times. The gene symbols are mouse symbols. The observed sequence ends 4 residues before the CDR3 terminus, with the missing tail filled in from the germline J gene. Other DNA sequences of this sample code for an identical CDR3. This chain joins TRBV13-1 and TRBJ1-1, with 7 positions matching TRBD1. V lost 3 bases, J lost 1 base, and 0 bases stayed unmatched. This CDR3 is built from 13 residues. CDR1 and CDR2 (germline): NSHNY, SYGAGN. CDR3 bases read: TGTGCCAGCAGTGGACAGGGGAACACA. It encodes CASSGQGNT. The whole CDR3 sequence is CASSGQGNTEVFF.

This clone occurred a few times. All gene names here are mouse names. The CDR3 is cut off 4 residues early in the read; its end comes from the germline J gene. The rearrangement uses TRBV19 and TRBJ2-7; 12 bases map to TRBD2. The germline CDR1 and CDR2 sequences are FNHDT and SITEND (reference sequence). V lost 5 bases to trimming and J lost 3 bases; unmatched junction nucleotides: 3. The CDR3 has 14 residues. The sequenced CDR3 bases are TGTGCCAGCAGCGGGGACTGGGGGGTCTAT. Translated: CASSGDWGVY. The full-length CDR3 reads as CASSGDWGVYEQYF.